This TCR beta chain was obtained from a study of blood T cell repertoires in COVID-19. Overall study context: COVID-19 samples from acute and convalescent phases originated in the United States, Italy and Spain. PBMCs, B-cell-depleted T cells, or T cells were the source of the cDNA or gDNA that made up the material.

Original data processing: By means of reference gene primer amplification, nucleated cell counts were estimated. Sequenced by immunoSEQ multiplex PCR; TCRdb stores in-frame clones only, minus some. D and trimming were read from the DNA, whereas the V and J calls and clone size are those reported in that table. The table records approximately 210,000 clones, roughly 84% of them present only once. Participant-reported clinical history was the basis for cohort assignment. CDR1 MNHEY and CDR2 SMNVEV come from the germline V gene (reference sequence). The CDR3 runs 17 residues. V lost 3 bases and J lost 0, with 15 bases in between.

The chain carries TRBV27 and TRBJ1-5; no reliable D call. Sequences were obtained from PBMCs or T cells enriched from blood (not recorded which). This sequence originates from a man aged 25 to 45 in a cohort exposed to, infected with or recovered from COVID-19 (not recorded which). The CDR3: CASSFSARSYSNQPQHF. The CDR3 DNA reads TGTGCCAGCAGTTTTTCGGCCAGGTCGTATAGCAATCAGCCCCAGCATTTT.